These T cell receptor beta chains were read from a single sample in a study of T-cell reconstitution after alpha-beta-depleted transplantation in children. One entry per CDR3 protein results from TCRdb running MiXCR on the PCR reads. The sample has a few hundred thousand distinct CDR3 sequences, roughly 21% seen once. The input for sequencing was PBMCs from the stem cell graft donor, taken from the stem cell graft. The receptors here all came from a human donor who donated a stem cell graft to a child with acute myeloid leukemia. The CDR3 runs from the conserved cysteine through the conserved F or W. A D gene is named only where the DNA matches it firmly. The size of a clone is reported for some rows only, either as once, few or many, or as a class for expanded clones.

. TRBJ1-1 TRBV4-1 many CASSQDSSATEAFF TGCGCCAGCAGCCAAGATTCGTCAGCCACTGAAGCTTTCTTT
. TRBJ1-2 TRBV12-3/TRBV12-4 few CASSLSSLGGGYTF TGTGCCAGCAGTTTATCCTCACTGGGTGGTGGCTACACCTTC
TRBD2 TRBJ2-7 TRBV12-3/TRBV12-4 few CASSFSGGGRDEQYF TGTGCCAGCAGTTTTTCGGGGGGAGGACGCGACGAGCAGTACTTC
TRBD1 TRBJ2-7 TRBV20-1 many CSAAGQGSSYEQYF TGCAGTGCTGCGGGACAGGGGAGCTCCTACGAGCAGTACTTC
TRBD1 TRBJ1-1 TRBV5-1 . CASSLGLQQGSAFF TGCGCCAGCAGCTTGGGTCTACAACAGGGGTCGGCTTTCTTT
. TRBJ2-5 TRBV4-1 . CASSQEGAGLETQYF TGCGCCAGCAGCCAAGAAGGGGCAGGCTTAGAGACCCAGTACTTC
TRBD2 TRBJ2-3 TRBV25-1 . CASSDRKEVAGEGPDTQYF TGTGCCAGCAGCGATAGAAAGGAAGTAGCGGGAGAGGGCCCAGATACGCAGTATTTT
TRBD2 TRBJ2-1 TRBV4-3 few CASSQEGLAGERQFF TGCGCCAGCAGCCAAGAAGGACTAGCGGGAGAGCGGCAGTTCTTC
. TRBJ2-3 TRBV12-3/TRBV12-4 few CASSLTLLAPSADTQYF TGTGCCAGCAGCCTGACCCTTTTGGCTCCGAGTGCAGATACGCAGTATTTT
TRBD1 TRBJ2-1 TRBV9 few CASSPKQGRNEQFF TGTGCCAGCAGCCCGAAACAGGGGCGGAATGAGCAGTTCTTC
. TRBJ1-4 TRBV5-1 once CASSRGTVNEKLFF TGCGCCAGCAGCCGGGGAACAGTTAATGAAAAACTGTTTTTT
. TRBJ2-1 TRBV20-1 many CSATLLETAYNEQFF TGCAGTGCTACATTGTTGGAGACGGCCTACAATGAGCAGTTCTTC
. TRBJ2-7 TRBV5-4 . CASGSRSGSYEQYF TGTGCCAGCGGCTCCCGGAGCGGCTCCTACGAGCAGTACTTC
TRBD1 TRBJ2-2 TRBV4-2 . CASSQEDRGRTGELFF TGTGCCAGCAGCCAAGAGGACAGGGGACGAACCGGGGAGCTGTTTTTT
. TRBJ1-1 TRBV6-5 few CASSYGGALDTEAFF TGTGCCAGCAGTTACGGTGGGGCGTTGGACACTGAAGCTTTCTTT
. TRBJ2-3 TRBV20-1 few CSARDMADTQYF TGCAGTGCTAGAGATATGGCAGATACGCAGTATTTT
. TRBJ2-1 TRBV24-1 few CATSDLRASSNEQFF TGTGCCACCAGTGATTTGCGGGCTAGCAGCAATGAGCAGTTCTTC
. TRBJ2-3 TRBV20-1 few CSAKLPEETTDTQYF TGCAGTGCTAAATTACCGGAGGAGACCACAGATACGCAGTATTTT
. TRBJ2-7 TRBV29-1 few CSVDVAGANYEQYF TGCAGCGTTGATGTGGCAGGGGCGAACTACGAGCAGTACTTC
. TRBJ2-7 TRBV24-1 few CATGPRGSAYEQYF TGTGCCACCGGTCCGAGGGGAAGTGCCTACGAGCAGTACTTC
. TRBJ1-1 TRBV29-1 few CSVEDKRLPFF TGCAGCGTTGAAGATAAACGACTTCCTTTCTTT
. TRBJ2-2 TRBV5-1 many CASSLASGTGELFF TGTGCCAGCAGTTTGGCGAGTGGCACCGGGGAGCTGTTTTTT
TRBD2 TRBJ2-1 TRBV6-1 few CASKNVAGGPYNEQFF TGTGCCAGCAAGAACGTAGCGGGAGGACCGTACAATGAGCAGTTCTTC
. TRBJ2-4 TRBV20-1 few CSAPFDGKAKNIQYF TGCAGTGCTCCCTTCGATGGGAAAGCCAAAAACATTCAGTACTTC
TRBD2 TRBJ2-1 TRBV24-1 few CATSPLAGGSSYNEQFF TGTGCCACCAGTCCCCTAGCGGGAGGGTCCAGCTACAATGAGCAGTTCTTC
. TRBJ2-1 TRBV29-1 . CSVEVGSNEQFF TGCAGCGTTGAGGTAGGGAGCAATGAGCAGTTCTTC
TRBD1 TRBJ2-2 TRBV4-3 few CASSQVSGTGVGELFF TGCGCCAGCAGCCAAGTTTCCGGGACAGGGGTCGGGGAGCTGTTTTTT
. TRBJ2-3 TRBV21-1 . CASILLYGIGTDTQYF TGTGCCAGCATTCTCCTTTACGGGATAGGGACAGATACGCAGTATTTT
. TRBJ1-2 TRBV6-4 once CASTRLGGLYGYTF TGTGCCAGCACCCGTTTGGGGGGGTTGTATGGCTACACCTTC
TRBD1 TRBJ1-1 TRBV20-1 few CSAFDRAGTEAFF TGCAGTGCTTTTGACAGGGCGGGGACTGAAGCTTTCTTT
. TRBJ1-1 TRBV29-1 . CSANSGNTEAFF TGCAGCGCTAACAGTGGGAACACTGAAGCTTTCTTT
. TRBJ2-1 TRBV15 . CATSRDRKTKQFF TGTGCCACCAGCAGAGATAGAAAAACTAAGCAGTTCTTC
TRBD1 TRBJ1-5 TRBV5-6 . CASSLAQGRQPQHF TGTGCCAGCAGCTTGGCACAGGGGAGGCAGCCCCAGCATTTT
TRBD2 TRBJ2-1 TRBV28 few CASRGPGLAGLGGNEQFF TGTGCCAGCCGCGGTCCGGGACTAGCGGGCCTCGGAGGCAATGAGCAGTTCTTC
. TRBJ2-3 TRBV5-1 . CASSLDGGIVTDTQYF TGCGCCAGCAGCTTGGATGGGGGGATCGTGACAGATACGCAGTATTTT
. TRBJ2-5 TRBV12-3/TRBV12-4 few CASRNTGTPKETQYF TGTGCCAGCAGAAACACCGGGACTCCGAAAGAGACCCAGTACTTC
. TRBJ2-2 TRBV6-1 . CASRAPGARVSNTGELFF TGTGCCAGCAGGGCCCCCGGGGCTCGGGTTTCGAACACCGGGGAGCTGTTTTTT
TRBD2 TRBJ2-2 TRBV28 . CASSPPGCGAGGSRNTGELFF TGTGCCAGCAGTCCCCCCGGATGTGGAGCGGGAGGATCTCGGAACACCGGGGAGCTGTTTTTT
. TRBJ1-5 TRBV29-1 many CSVATGFSNQPQHF TGCAGCGTTGCAACAGGATTCAGCAATCAGCCCCAGCATTTT
TRBD2 TRBJ2-7 TRBV11-1 . CASSLGGLAGGKSYEQYF TGTGCCAGCAGCTTAGGCGGTCTAGCGGGAGGGAAATCCTACGAGCAGTACTTC
. TRBJ2-5 TRBV20-1 many CSASRDAKETQYF TGCAGTGCTAGCCGGGACGCGAAAGAGACCCAGTACTTC
. TRBJ2-7 TRBV20-1 . CSTGFSYEQYF TGCAGTACAGGATTCTCCTACGAGCAGTACTTC
. TRBJ2-1 TRBV15 few CATGVRGVSGEQFF TGTGCCACCGGGGTGAGGGGCGTCTCGGGAGAGCAGTTCTTC
TRBD1 TRBJ2-3 TRBV10-3 . CAIRRQGVTDTQYF TGTGCCATCAGGCGACAGGGGGTAACAGATACGCAGTATTTT
. TRBJ2-5 TRBV20-1 many CSASSRLLQETQYF TGCAGTGCTAGCTCCAGGCTCTTACAAGAGACCCAGTACTTC